This T cell receptor beta chain comes out of a study of cytomegalovirus exposure and HLA in healthy donors. Study findings and constraints: It was reported that TCR beta sequences correctly inferred the HLA-A and HLA-B alleles for most subjects. In vitro testing confirmed a few CMV-associated chains as specific for CMV antigens.

This clone was observed once. Antigen unknown. V lost 1 base and J lost 1, with 4 bases in between. The CDR3 contains 13 residues. The germline V gene has CDR1 MGHRA and CDR2 YSYEKL. 60 Vbeta and 13 Jbeta primers were used in PCR. This table comes from immunoSEQ multiplex PCR, and its TCRdb copy is limited to in-frame clones, with some not included. The sample holds 150,000 to 200,000 clones, roughly 74% seen once. The chain joins TRBV4-1 to TRBJ2-5; D not certain. Sequencing used PBMCs. The origin of this receptor is a male donor in good health and CMV-seronegative. This CDR3 reads CASSQVSQETQYF. CDR3 nucleotide sequence: TGCGCCAGCAGCCAAGTATCCCAAGAGACCCAGTACTTC.